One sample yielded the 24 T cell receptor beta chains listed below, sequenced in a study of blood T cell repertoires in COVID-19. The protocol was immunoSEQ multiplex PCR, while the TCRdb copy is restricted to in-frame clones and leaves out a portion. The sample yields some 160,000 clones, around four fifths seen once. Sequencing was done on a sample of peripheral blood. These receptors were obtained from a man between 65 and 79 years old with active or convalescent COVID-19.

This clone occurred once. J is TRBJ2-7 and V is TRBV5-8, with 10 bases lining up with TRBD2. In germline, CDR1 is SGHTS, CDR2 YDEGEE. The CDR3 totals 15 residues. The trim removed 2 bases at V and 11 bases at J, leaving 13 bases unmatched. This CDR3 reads CASSFNFGLAGAKYF. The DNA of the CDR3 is TGTGCCAGCAGCTTTAATTTTGGCCTAGCGGGAGCCAAGTACTTC.

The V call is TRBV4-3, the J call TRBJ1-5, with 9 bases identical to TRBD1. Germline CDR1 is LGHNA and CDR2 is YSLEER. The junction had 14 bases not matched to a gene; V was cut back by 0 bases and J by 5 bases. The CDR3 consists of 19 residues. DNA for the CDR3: TGCGCCAGCAGCCAAGATCTTCTAATAGGGGACAGGGTCGATCAGCCCCAGCATTTT. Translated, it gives CASSQDLLIGDRVDQPQHF.

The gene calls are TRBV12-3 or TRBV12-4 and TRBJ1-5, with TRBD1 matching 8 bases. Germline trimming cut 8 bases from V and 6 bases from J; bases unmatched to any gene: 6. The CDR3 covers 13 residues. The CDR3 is CASARGRGQPQHF. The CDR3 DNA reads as TGTGCCAGCGCCAGGGGGCGAGGTCAGCCCCAGCATTTT.

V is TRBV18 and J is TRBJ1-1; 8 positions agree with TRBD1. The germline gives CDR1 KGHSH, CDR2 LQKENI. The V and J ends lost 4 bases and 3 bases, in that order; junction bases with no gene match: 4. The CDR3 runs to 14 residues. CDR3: CASSLDRGDTEAFF. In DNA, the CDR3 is TGTGCCAGCTCACTCGACAGGGGAGACACTGAAGCTTTCTTT.

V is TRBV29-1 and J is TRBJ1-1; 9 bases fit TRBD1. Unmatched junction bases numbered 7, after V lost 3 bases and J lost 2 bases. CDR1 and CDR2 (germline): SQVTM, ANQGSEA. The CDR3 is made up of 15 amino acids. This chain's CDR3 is CSVDAGTGLNTEAFF. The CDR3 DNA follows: TGCAGCGTTGACGCCGGGACAGGGCTAAACACTGAAGCTTTCTTT.

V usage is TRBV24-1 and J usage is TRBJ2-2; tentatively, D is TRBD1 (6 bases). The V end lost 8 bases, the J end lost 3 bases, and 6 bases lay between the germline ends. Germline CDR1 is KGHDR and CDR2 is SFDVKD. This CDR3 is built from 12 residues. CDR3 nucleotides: TGTGCCACCAAGGGGGACACCGGGGAGCTGTTTTTT. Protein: CATKGDTGELFF.

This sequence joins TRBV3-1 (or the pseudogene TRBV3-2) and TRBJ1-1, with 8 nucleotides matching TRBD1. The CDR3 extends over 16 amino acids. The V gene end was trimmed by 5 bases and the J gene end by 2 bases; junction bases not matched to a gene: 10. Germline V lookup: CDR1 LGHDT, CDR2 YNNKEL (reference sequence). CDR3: CASSLRQGLFNTEAFF. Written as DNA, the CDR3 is TGTGCCAGCAGCTTACGACAGGGGCTGTTTAACACTGAAGCTTTCTTT.

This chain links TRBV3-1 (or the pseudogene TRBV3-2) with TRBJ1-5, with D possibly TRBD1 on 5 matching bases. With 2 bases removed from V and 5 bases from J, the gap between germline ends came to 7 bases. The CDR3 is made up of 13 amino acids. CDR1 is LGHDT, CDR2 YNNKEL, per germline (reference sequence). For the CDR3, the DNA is TGTGCCAGCAGCCAACAGGGTCATCAGCCCCAGCATTTT. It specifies CASSQQGHQPQHF.

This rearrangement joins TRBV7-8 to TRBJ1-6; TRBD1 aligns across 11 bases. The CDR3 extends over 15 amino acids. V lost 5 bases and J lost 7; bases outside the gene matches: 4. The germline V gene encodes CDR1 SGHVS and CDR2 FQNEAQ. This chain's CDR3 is CASSLWDRGNSPLHF. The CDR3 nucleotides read TGTGCCAGCAGCCTCTGGGACAGGGGGAATTCACCCCTCCACTTT.

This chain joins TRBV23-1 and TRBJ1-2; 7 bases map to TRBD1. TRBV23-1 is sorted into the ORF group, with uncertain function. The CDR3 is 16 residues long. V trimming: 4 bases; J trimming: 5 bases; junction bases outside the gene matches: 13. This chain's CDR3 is CASSLPTGPFIYGYTF. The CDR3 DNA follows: TGCGCCAGCAGTCTCCCGACAGGGCCCTTTATATATGGCTACACCTTC.

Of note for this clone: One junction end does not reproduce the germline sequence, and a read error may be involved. The CDR3 coding sequence is TGTGCCAGCAGCGTAGGAAGCGGGGGGGGCACACATACGCAGTATTTT. It is translated as CASSVGSGGGTHTQYF. V is TRBV9 and J is TRBJ2-3; 10 positions match TRBD2. The germline V gene encodes CDR1 SGDLS and CDR2 YYNGEE. The CDR3 runs 16 residues.

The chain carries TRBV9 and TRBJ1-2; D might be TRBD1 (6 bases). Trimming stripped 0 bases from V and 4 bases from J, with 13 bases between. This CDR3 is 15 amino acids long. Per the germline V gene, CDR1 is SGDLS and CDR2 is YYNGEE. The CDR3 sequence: CASSVAEDSGYGYTF. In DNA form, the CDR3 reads TGTGCCAGCAGCGTAGCAGAGGACAGCGGCTATGGCTACACCTTC.

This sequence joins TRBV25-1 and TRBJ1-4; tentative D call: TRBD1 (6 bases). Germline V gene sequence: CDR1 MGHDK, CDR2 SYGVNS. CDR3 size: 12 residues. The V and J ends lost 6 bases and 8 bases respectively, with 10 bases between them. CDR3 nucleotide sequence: TGTGCCAGCAGCCAGGGGACCGAAAAACTGTTTTTT. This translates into CASSQGTEKLFF.

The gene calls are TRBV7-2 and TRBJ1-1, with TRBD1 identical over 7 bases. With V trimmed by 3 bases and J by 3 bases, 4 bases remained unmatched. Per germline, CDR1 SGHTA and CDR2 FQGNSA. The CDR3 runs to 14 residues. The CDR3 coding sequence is TGTGCCAGCAGCTTGTCACAGGGGCACACTGAAGCTTTCTTT. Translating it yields CASSLSQGHTEAFF.

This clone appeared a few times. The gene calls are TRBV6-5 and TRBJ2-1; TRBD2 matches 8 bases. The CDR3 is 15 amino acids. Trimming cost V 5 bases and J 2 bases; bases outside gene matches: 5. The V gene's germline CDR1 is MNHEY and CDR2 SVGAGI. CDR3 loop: CASSNSGNAYNEQFF. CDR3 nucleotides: TGTGCCAGCAGTAATAGCGGGAATGCCTACAATGAGCAGTTCTTC.

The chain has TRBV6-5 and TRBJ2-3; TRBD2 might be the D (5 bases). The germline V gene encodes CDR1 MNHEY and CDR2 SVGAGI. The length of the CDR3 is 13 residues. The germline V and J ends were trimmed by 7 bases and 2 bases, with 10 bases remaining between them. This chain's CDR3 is CASTLDFTDTQYF. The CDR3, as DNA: TGTGCCAGCACACTAGATTTCACAGATACGCAGTATTTT.

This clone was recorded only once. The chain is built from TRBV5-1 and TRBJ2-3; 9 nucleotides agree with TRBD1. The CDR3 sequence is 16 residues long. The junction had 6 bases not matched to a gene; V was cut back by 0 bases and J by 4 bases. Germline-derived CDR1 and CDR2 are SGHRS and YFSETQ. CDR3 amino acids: CASSLVGQGKSDTQYF. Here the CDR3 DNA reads TGCGCCAGCAGCTTGGTGGGACAGGGCAAGTCAGATACGCAGTATTTT. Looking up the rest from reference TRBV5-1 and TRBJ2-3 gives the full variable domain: KAGVTQTPRYLIKTRGQQVTLSCSPISGHRSVSWYQQTPGQGLQFLFEYFSETQRNKGNFPGRFSGRQFSNSRSEMNVSTLELGDSALYLCASSLVGQGKSDTQYFGPGTRLTVL.

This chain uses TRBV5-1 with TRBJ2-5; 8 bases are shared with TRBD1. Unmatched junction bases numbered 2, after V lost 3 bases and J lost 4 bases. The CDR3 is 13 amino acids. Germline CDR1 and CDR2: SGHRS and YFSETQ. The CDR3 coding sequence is TGCGCCAGCAGCTCCAGGGGGCCAGAGACCCAGTACTTC. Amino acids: CASSSRGPETQYF.

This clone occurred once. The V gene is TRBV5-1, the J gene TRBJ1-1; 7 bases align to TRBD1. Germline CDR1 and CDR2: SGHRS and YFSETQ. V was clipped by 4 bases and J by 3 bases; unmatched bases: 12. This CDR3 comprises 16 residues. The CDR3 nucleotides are TGCGCCAGCAGCCCGGTCCGGACAGGTTTCCACACTGAAGCTTTCTTT. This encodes CASSPVRTGFHTEAFF. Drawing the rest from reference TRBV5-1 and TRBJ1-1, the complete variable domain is KAGVTQTPRYLIKTRGQQVTLSCSPISGHRSVSWYQQTPGQGLQFLFEYFSETQRNKGNFPGRFSGRQFSNSRSEMNVSTLELGDSALYLCASSPVRTGFHTEAFFGQGTRLTVV.

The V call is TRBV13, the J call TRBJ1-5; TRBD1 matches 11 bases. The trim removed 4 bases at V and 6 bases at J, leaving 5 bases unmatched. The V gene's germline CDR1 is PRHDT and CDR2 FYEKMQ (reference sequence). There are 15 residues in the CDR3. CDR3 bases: TGTGCCAGCAGCTACGGACAGGGGGCAGTTCAGCCCCAGCATTTT. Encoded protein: CASSYGQGAVQPQHF.

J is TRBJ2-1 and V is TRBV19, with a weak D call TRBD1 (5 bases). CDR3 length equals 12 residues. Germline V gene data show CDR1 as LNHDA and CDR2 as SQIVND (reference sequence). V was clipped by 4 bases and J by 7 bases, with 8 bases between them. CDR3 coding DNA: TGTGCCAGTAGTACAGGGCCTAATGAGCAGTTCTTC. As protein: CASSTGPNEQFF.

The CDR3 sequence: CASSRASGVVGEQYF. The CDR3 region has the DNA TGTGCCAGCAGCCGTGCGTCGGGGGTGGTGGGCGAGCAGTACTTC. This rearrangement joins TRBV7-8 to TRBJ2-7, with D perhaps matching TRBD2 (6 bases). Deletions cut 5 bases from V and 6 bases from J, with 20 bases between. The CDR3 is made up of 15 amino acids. From germline, CDR1 is SGHVS and CDR2 FQNEAQ.

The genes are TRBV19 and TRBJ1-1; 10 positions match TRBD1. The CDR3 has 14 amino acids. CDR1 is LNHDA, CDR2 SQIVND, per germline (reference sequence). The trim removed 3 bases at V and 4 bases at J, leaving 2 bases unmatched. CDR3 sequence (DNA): TGTGCCAGTAGTATGGACAGGGGGGTCACTGAAGCTTTCTTT. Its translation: CASSMDRGVTEAFF.

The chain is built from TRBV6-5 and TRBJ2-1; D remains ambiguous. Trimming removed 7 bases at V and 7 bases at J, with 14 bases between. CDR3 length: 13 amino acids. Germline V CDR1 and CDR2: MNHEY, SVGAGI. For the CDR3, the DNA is TGTGCCAGCACCCCTAGTTTATGGAATGAGCAGTTCTTC. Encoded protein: CASTPSLWNEQFF.